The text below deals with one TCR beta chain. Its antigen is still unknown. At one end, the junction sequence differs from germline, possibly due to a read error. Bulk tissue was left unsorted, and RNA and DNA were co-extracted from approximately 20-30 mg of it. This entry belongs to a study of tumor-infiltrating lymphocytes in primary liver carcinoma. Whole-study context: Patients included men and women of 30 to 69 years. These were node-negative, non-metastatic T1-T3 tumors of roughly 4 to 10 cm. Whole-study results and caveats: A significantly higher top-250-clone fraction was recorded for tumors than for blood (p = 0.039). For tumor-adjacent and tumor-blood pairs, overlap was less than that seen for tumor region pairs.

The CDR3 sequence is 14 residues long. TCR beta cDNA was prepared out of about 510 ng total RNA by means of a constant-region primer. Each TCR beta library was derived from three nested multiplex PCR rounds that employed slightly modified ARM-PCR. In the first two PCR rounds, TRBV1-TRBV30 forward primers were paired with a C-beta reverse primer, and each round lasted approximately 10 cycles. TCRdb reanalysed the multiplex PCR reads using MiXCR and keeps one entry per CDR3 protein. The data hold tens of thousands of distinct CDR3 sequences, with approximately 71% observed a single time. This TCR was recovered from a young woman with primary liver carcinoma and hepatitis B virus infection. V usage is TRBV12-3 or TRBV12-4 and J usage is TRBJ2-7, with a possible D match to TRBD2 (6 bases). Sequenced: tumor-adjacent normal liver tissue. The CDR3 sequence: CASRADTDWGEHCF. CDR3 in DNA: TGTGCCAGCAGGGCGGACACGGACTGGGGGGAGCATTGCTTC.